Shown below are 29 T cell receptor beta chains from a single sample sequenced in a study of T cell repertoires in cytomegalovirus infection. TCRdb passed the reads through MiXCR, listing each CDR3 protein once. This sample has 200,000 to 250,000 distinct CDR3 sequences, with approximately 13% found just once. Sequencing was performed on PBMCs. These TCRs come from a human donor in good health (CMV status not recorded). Some clones in this sample may be carry-over from other donors' samples.

V is TRBV5-1 and J is TRBJ2-6; D is ambiguous. V lost 0 bases and J lost 2, with 9 bases in between. In germline, CDR1 is SGHRS, CDR2 YFSETQ. The CDR3 runs to 16 residues. Here the CDR3 reads CASSLGAQAGANVLTF. The CDR3 DNA reads TGCGCCAGCAGCTTGGGGGCCCAGGCTGGGGCCAACGTCCTGACTTTC.

This clonotype was detected ten times or more. The chain combines TRBV4-3 with TRBJ2-7, with D perhaps TRBD1 (6 bases). CDR1 LGHNA and CDR2 YSLEER come from the germline V gene. The CDR3 is 14 residues long. The V and J ends lost 1 base and 6 bases respectively, with 13 bases between them. The CDR3 here is CASSQAAGAREQYF. The CDR3 nucleotides read TGCGCCAGCAGCCAAGCCGCAGGGGCCCGCGAGCAGTACTTC.

The chain employs TRBV5-5 and TRBJ2-5, with 8 nucleotides matching TRBD2. Germline assignment: CDR1 SGHKS and CDR2 YYEKEE (reference sequence). The CDR3 spans 15 residues. The V segment lost 5 bases and the J segment 4 bases; nucleotides outside the gene matches: 10. The CDR3 spells CASRSGTRRAETQYF. The CDR3 DNA sequence: TGTGCCAGCAGGTCCGGGACTAGGCGGGCAGAGACCCAGTACTTC.

There are many counts of this clonotype. This rearrangement joins TRBV7-2 to TRBJ1-6; maybe TRBD1 (5 bases). This CDR3 is 15 amino acids long. The germline V gene has CDR1 SGHTA and CDR2 FQGNSA. Between the trimmed V and J ends, which lost 4 bases and 6 bases, there was a span of 13 bases. CDR3 sequence: CASSYPGRVNSPLHF. The CDR3 nucleotides read TGTGCCAGCAGCTACCCGGGACGGGTTAATTCACCCCTCCACTTT.

Regarding this clonotype: A much bigger clone sits one base away, suggesting this may be a read error. The CDR3 loop is CSSSSQAGLGETQYF. CDR3 nucleotide sequence: TGTTCCAGCAGCTCACAAGCGGGGCTCGGGGAGACCCAGTACTTC. The J gene is TRBJ2-5, the V gene TRBV3-1; 7 nucleotides align to TRBD2. CDR3 length equals 15 residues. Germline values: CDR1 LGHDT, CDR2 YNNKEL (reference sequence).

The sample holds many counts of this clonotype. The chain carries TRBV7-2 and TRBJ1-2; 9 bases map to TRBD1. J gave up 8 bases and V 5 bases, and 6 bases lay outside the gene matches. The CDR3 sequence is 13 residues long. The germline CDR1 and CDR2 sequences are SGHTA and FQGNSA. The CDR3 DNA is TGTGCCAGCAGCCCGGGGACAGGGTTCGGCTACACCTTC. As protein: CASSPGTGFGYTF.

The V call is TRBV6-1, the J call TRBJ2-2, with 13 bases fitting TRBD2. J lost 6 bases, V lost 5 bases, and 6 bases had no gene match. Germline V lookup: CDR1 MNHNS, CDR2 SASEGT. The CDR3 is made up of 16 amino acids. CDR3 sequence reads: CASSWPTSGGPGELFF. The DNA of the CDR3 is TGTGCCAGCAGTTGGCCGACTAGCGGGGGGCCCGGGGAGCTGTTTTTT.

A few counts support this clonotype. This chain uses TRBV11-3 with TRBJ2-2; unclear D gene. Germline CDR1 SGHNT, CDR2 YENEEA. This CDR3 contains 13 residues. V lost 6 bases to trimming and J lost 4 bases, with 9 bases between them. The CDR3 loop is CASRLMATGELFF. CDR3 in DNA: TGTGCCAGCAGACTAATGGCCACCGGGGAGCTGTTTTTT. The whole variable domain, remainder taken from reference TRBV11-3 and TRBJ2-2, is EAGVVQSPRYKIIEKKQPVAFWCNPISGHNTLYWYLQNLGQGPELLIRYENEEAVDDSQLPKDRFSAERLKGVDSTLKIQPAELGDSAVYLCASRLMATGELFFGEGSRLTVL.

This clonotype was seen at least ten times. The chain carries TRBV20-1 and TRBJ1-2, with D unclear. V was pared by 7 bases and J by 7 bases, with 19 bases between. Germline CDR1 is DFQATT and CDR2 is SNEGSKA (reference sequence). The CDR3 is made up of 13 amino acids. The CDR3 region has the DNA TGCAGTGTCCGACGCGAACAACTCGGTGGCTACACCTTC. It is translated as CSVRREQLGGYTF.

The chain is built from TRBV25-1 and TRBJ1-6; D remains unclear. Trimming took off 3 bases at V and 0 bases at J, with 18 bases between the two ends. The CDR3 sequence is 19 residues long. The germline CDR1 and CDR2 sequences are MGHDK and SYGVNS. CDR3 sequence (DNA): TGTGCCAGCAGTGAGAAGAAACCCAACAACAGCTCCTATAATTCACCCCTCCACTTT. This sequence encodes CASSEKKPNNSSYNSPLHF.

About this clonotype: Possible read error: a much larger clone is one base away. CDR3 region: CASGTERTDTQYF. As DNA, the CDR3 is TGTGCCAGCGGGACGGAGAGAACAGATACGCAGTATTTT. The chain couples TRBV2 to TRBJ2-3; either TRBD1 or TRBD2 may fit D (5 bases each). In germline, CDR1 is SNHLY, CDR2 FYNNEI. With 8 bases removed from V and 3 bases from J, the gap between germline ends came to 12 bases. The CDR3 has 13 amino acids.

The chain has TRBV20-1 and TRBJ1-3; TRBD1 aligns across 9 bases. Germline lookup yields CDR1 DFQATT and CDR2 SNEGSKA (reference sequence). The CDR3 is made up of 15 amino acids. V dropped 3 bases and J dropped 3; count of bases not matched to a gene: 6. The CDR3 bases are TGCAGTGCTAGCCCGGGACAGGGTAATGGAAACACCATATATTTT. As protein: CSASPGQGNGNTIYF.

In this sample, this clonotype turned up a few times. This chain uses TRBV28 with TRBJ2-7; tentatively, D is TRBD1 or TRBD2 (5 bases each). The CDR3 consists of 15 residues. V gave up 8 bases and J gave up 2 bases, with 19 bases separating them. The germline CDR1 and CDR2 sequences are MDHEN and SYDVKM. CDR3 region: CASSMPGQGTYEQYF. The CDR3 coding sequence is TGTGCCAGCTCCATGCCGGGGCAGGGAACCTACGAGCAGTACTTC.

The gene calls are TRBV7-4 and TRBJ2-1; 10 bases match TRBD1. Germline V CDR1 and CDR2: SGHVT, SQSDAQ. The CDR3 sequence is 15 residues long. Trimming took 2 bases from V and 6 from J; bases not matched to a gene: 4. In nucleotides, the CDR3 is TGTGCCAGCAGCTTAAGGGGGACAGGGGTCAATGAGCAGTTCTTC. Its translation: CASSLRGTGVNEQFF.

This clonotype was picked up a small number of times. The V call is TRBV20-1, the J call TRBJ2-5; tentative D call: TRBD1 (6 bases). The germline V and J ends were trimmed by 3 bases and 4 bases, with 12 bases remaining between them. The CDR3 sequence is 13 residues long. Germline CDR1 DFQATT, CDR2 SNEGSKA (reference sequence). CDR3 DNA: TGCAGTGCTAGCCCGACAGGAGGAGAGACCCAGTACTTC. It yields the protein CSASPTGGETQYF.

In this sample, this clonotype turned up a few times. The rearrangement uses TRBV29-1 and TRBJ1-2; D gene unclear. Trimming cost V 3 bases and J 2 bases, with 7 bases left between them. The CDR3 covers 12 residues. Germline V lookup: CDR1 SQVTM, CDR2 ANQGSEA. The CDR3 DNA follows: TGCAGCGTTGACCCGGTAAACTATGGCTACACCTTC. It translates to CSVDPVNYGYTF.

This sequence joins TRBV20-1 and TRBJ1-2; a possible D gene is TRBD1 (5 bases). CDR1 and CDR2 (germline): DFQATT, SNEGSKA (reference sequence). The CDR3 extends over 15 amino acids. V shed 4 bases and J shed 3 bases, with 18 bases lying between them. CDR3 sequence reads: CSAKPAGGRDYGYTF. DNA for the CDR3: TGCAGTGCTAAGCCCGCGGGGGGTAGAGACTATGGCTACACCTTC.

This clonotype occurred a few times. J is TRBJ1-4 and V is TRBV20-1; TRBD1 matches at 8 bases. The germline V gene has CDR1 DFQATT and CDR2 SNEGSKA (reference sequence). J lost 5 bases, V lost 0 bases, and 5 bases had no gene match. This CDR3 has 15 residues. The CDR3 region is CSARDLQGGNEKLFF. CDR3 DNA sequence: TGCAGTGCTAGAGACCTACAGGGGGGAAATGAAAAACTGTTTTTT.

This rearrangement joins TRBV13 to TRBJ2-3; 9 nucleotides agree with TRBD2. The CDR3 loop spans 15 amino acids. The V segment lost 4 bases and the J segment 2 bases; nucleotides outside the gene matches: 4. CDR1 and CDR2 (germline): PRHDT, FYEKMQ (reference sequence). The chain's CDR3 is CASSSRTSATDTQYF. CDR3 nucleotide sequence: TGTGCCAGCAGCTCGCGGACTAGCGCCACAGATACGCAGTATTTT.

The sample holds many counts of this clonotype. V and J are TRBV27 and TRBJ1-1; tentatively, D is TRBD1 (5 bases). The CDR3 is made up of 14 amino acids. CDR1 MNHEY and CDR2 SMNVEV come from the germline V gene (reference sequence). Trimming pared 6 bases from V and 5 bases from J, leaving 16 bases between. The CDR3 sequence is CASSTTEGWTEAFF. For the CDR3, the DNA is TGTGCCAGCAGCACGACTGAGGGGTGGACTGAAGCTTTCTTT.

This clonotype was observed many times. V gene TRBV28 combines with J gene TRBJ1-4; TRBD1 agrees at 8 bases. V lost 8 bases, J lost 7 bases, and 9 bases stayed unmatched. Germline assignment: CDR1 MDHEN and CDR2 SYDVKM. The CDR3 has 14 residues. This CDR3 reads CASGSGGDAEKLFF. CDR3 in DNA: TGTGCCAGCGGATCAGGGGGCGACGCTGAAAAACTGTTTTTT. Combining the CDR3 with reference TRBV28 and TRBJ1-4 gives the whole variable domain DVKVTQSSRYLVKRTGEKVFLECVQDMDHENMFWYRQDPGLGLRLIYFSYDVKMKEKGDIPEGYSVSREKKERFSLILESASTNQTSMYLCASGSGGDAEKLFFGSGTQLSVL.

This clonotype has a count of ten or more. The V call is TRBV7-2, the J call TRBJ2-5; TRBD2 is a possible D gene (7 bases). V shed 7 bases and J shed 1 base, with 16 bases lying between them. The V gene's germline CDR1 is SGHTA and CDR2 FQGNSA. CDR3 length: 15 amino acids. The CDR3 loop is CASTLPGGLQETQYF. The CDR3 region has the DNA TGTGCCAGCACCCTCCCGGGGGGCCTCCAAGAGACCCAGTACTTC.

This clonotype was seen ten or more times. The chain has TRBV7-2 and TRBJ1-3; D perhaps matches TRBD1 (5 bases). Germline V gene lookup returns CDR1 SGHTA and CDR2 FQGNSA. The length of the CDR3 is 15 residues. V gave up 4 bases and J gave up 0 bases, with 10 bases separating them. In nucleotides, the CDR3 is TGTGCCAGCAGCTGGGGACGGGTCTCTGGAAACACCATATATTTT. Its translation: CASSWGRVSGNTIYF.

This clonotype has a count of ten or more. The V gene is TRBV10-3, the J gene TRBJ2-3, with 8 bases aligning to TRBD2. Germline V gene data show CDR1 as ENHRY and CDR2 as SYGVKD. The CDR3 totals 16 residues. Unmatched junction bases numbered 3, after V lost 0 bases and J lost 1 base. The CDR3 DNA reads as TGTGCCATCAGTGAGTCGATTAGCGGGGGCACAGATACGCAGTATTTT. Translation: CAISESISGGTDTQYF.

This clonotype was observed at least ten times. This rearrangement joins TRBV7-8 to TRBJ1-1; 8 bases fit TRBD1. The J segment lost 0 bases and the V segment lost 5 bases, leaving 5 bases of the junction unmatched. CDR1 SGHVS and CDR2 FQNEAQ come from the germline V gene. The CDR3 is 15 residues long. For the CDR3, the DNA is TGTGCCAGCAGCCTCTGGGACAGGATGAACACTGAAGCTTTCTTT. Protein: CASSLWDRMNTEAFF.

This clonotype has a count of ten or more. The chain is built from TRBV7-2 and TRBJ2-3; D is possibly TRBD2 (7 bases). CDR3 length: 15 residues. CDR1 and CDR2 (germline): SGHTA, FQGNSA. Trimming removed 1 base at V and 6 bases at J, with 14 bases between. The chain's CDR3 is CASSLEGGGGDTQYF. The DNA of the CDR3 is TGTGCCAGCAGCTTAGAGGGAGGGGGGGGGGATACGCAGTATTTT.

Comments on this clonotype: It may be a read error: a sequence one base away is much more abundant. The gene calls are TRBV6-5 and TRBJ1-1, with 10 nucleotides matching TRBD1. Germline CDR1 MNHEY, CDR2 SVGAGI. The CDR3 is 17 residues long. The CDR3 sequence: CASSDGQGETINTKAFF. In nucleotides, the CDR3 is TGTGCCAGCAGTGACGGACAGGGGGAGACTATTAACACTAAAGCTTTCTTT.

This clonotype was found a few times. DNA of the CDR3: TGTGCCAGCAGCCGGGTTTTAGAACATGGCTACACCTTC. Protein product: CASSRVLEHGYTF. V and J are TRBV3-1 and TRBJ1-2, with D unclear. Germline CDR1 LGHDT, CDR2 YNNKEL (reference sequence). V shed 4 bases and J shed 6 bases, with 12 bases lying between them. This CDR3 has 13 amino acids. Together with reference TRBV3-1 and TRBJ1-2, the CDR3 gives the full variable domain: DTAVSQTPKYLVTQMGNDKSIKCEQNLGHDTMYWYKQDSKKFLKIMFSYNNKELIINETVPNRFSPKSPDKAHLNLHINSLELGDSAVYFCASSRVLEHGYTFGSGTRLTVV.

In this sample, this clonotype turned up many times. This chain connects TRBV7-2 to TRBJ2-1; D is unresolved. The ends were cut back, 3 bases at V and 4 bases at J, with 4 bases in the middle. The CDR3 runs to 12 residues. Germline assignment: CDR1 SGHTA and CDR2 FQGNSA. The CDR3: CASSFNYNEQFF. CDR3 sequence (DNA): TGTGCCAGCAGCTTTAATTACAATGAGCAGTTCTTC.